These T cell receptor beta chains were read from a single sample in a study of blood T cell repertoires in COVID-19. Clones were read by immunoSEQ multiplex PCR, and TCRdb kept only the in-frame ones, dropping some. The sample holds about 340,000 clones, around 87% seen once. The sequenced material came from peripheral blood. These receptors all stem from a woman in her forties or fifties with COVID-19, enrolled during active disease. The CDR3 runs from the conserved cysteine through the conserved F or W. The order of the fields is J gene, clone size, D gene, CDR3 length, V gene, CDR3 protein, CDR3 DNA. The D gene is left open where the match is weak. Size values are once, few and many counts, or a class for expanded clones, and some rows have none.

J gene: TRBJ1-2
clone size: NA
D gene: TRBD1
CDR3 length: 16
V gene: TRBV30
CDR3 protein: CAWSLAGGRGYYGYTF
CDR3 DNA: TGTGCCTGGAGTTTGGCAGGGGGTAGAGGGTACTATGGCTACACCTTC

J gene: TRBJ2-6
clone size: NA
D gene: TRBD2
CDR3 length: 16
V gene: TRBV6-5
CDR3 protein: CASSLRGGAGANVLTF
CDR3 DNA: TGTGCCAGCAGTTTGAGGGGAGGGGCTGGGGCCAACGTCCTGACTTTC

J gene: TRBJ1-1
clone size: NA
D gene: NA
CDR3 length: 17
V gene: TRBV7-6
CDR3 protein: CASSSAAARRLNTEAFF
CDR3 DNA: TGTGCCAGCAGCTCCGCGGCGGCACGGAGACTAAACACTGAAGCTTTCTTT

J gene: TRBJ2-7
clone size: once
D gene: TRBD1
CDR3 length: 15
V gene: TRBV18
CDR3 protein: CASSPGQGTTYEQYF
CDR3 DNA: TGTGCCAGCTCACCCGGACAGGGGACTACCTACGAGCAGTACTTC

J gene: TRBJ1-1
clone size: NA
D gene: NA
CDR3 length: 15
V gene: TRBV7-8
CDR3 protein: CASSAETVKNTEAFF
CDR3 DNA: TGTGCCAGCAGCGCCGAGACAGTGAAGAACACTGAAGCTTTCTTT

J gene: TRBJ2-3
clone size: NA
D gene: NA
CDR3 length: 14
V gene: TRBV27
CDR3 protein: CASSLRGGTDTQYF
CDR3 DNA: TGTGCCAGCAGTTTAAGAGGGGGAACAGATACGCAGTATTTT

J gene: TRBJ1-4
clone size: few
D gene: TRBD1
CDR3 length: 17
V gene: TRBV2
CDR3 protein: CASSSVPGQGGGAKLFF
CDR3 DNA: TGTGCCAGCAGTAGCGTCCCGGGACAGGGGGGTGGCGCGAAACTGTTTTTT

J gene: TRBJ2-1
clone size: NA
D gene: NA
CDR3 length: 15
V gene: TRBV28
CDR3 protein: CASSLLVSGDNEQFF
CDR3 DNA: TGTGCCAGCAGTCTGCTCGTTAGCGGAGACAATGAGCAGTTCTTC

J gene: TRBJ2-2
clone size: NA
D gene: NA
CDR3 length: 17
V gene: TRBV9
CDR3 protein: CASSPRSGVYIIGELFF
CDR3 DNA: TGTGCCAGCAGCCCCAGATCGGGAGTCTACATCATCGGGGAGCTGTTTTTT

J gene: TRBJ2-7
clone size: NA
D gene: TRBD2
CDR3 length: 14
V gene: TRBV5-1
CDR3 protein: CASKGDPGGYEQYF
CDR3 DNA: TGCGCCAGCAAAGGAGACCCGGGGGGATACGAGCAGTACTTC

J gene: TRBJ1-2
clone size: NA
D gene: TRBD1
CDR3 length: 11
V gene: TRBV6-1
CDR3 protein: CASSEIGRGTF
CDR3 DNA: TGTGCCAGCAGTGAAATCGGCAGGGGGACCTTC

J gene: TRBJ1-1
clone size: NA
D gene: NA
CDR3 length: 16
V gene: TRBV6-5
CDR3 protein: CASSYSYIGGNTEAFF
CDR3 DNA: TGTGCCAGCAGTTACTCGTACATCGGGGGGAACACTGAAGCTTTCTTT

J gene: TRBJ1-4
clone size: NA
D gene: NA
CDR3 length: 15
V gene: TRBV6-4
CDR3 protein: CASPHFRADNEKLFF
CDR3 DNA: TGTGCCAGCCCCCACTTTCGAGCGGACAATGAAAAACTGTTTTTT

J gene: TRBJ1-2
clone size: NA
D gene: TRBD1
CDR3 length: 12
V gene: TRBV25-1
CDR3 protein: CATETGSSGYTF
CDR3 DNA: TGTGCCACCGAGACAGGGAGTAGTGGCTACACCTTC

J gene: TRBJ1-1
clone size: NA
D gene: TRBD1
CDR3 length: 13
V gene: TRBV6-6
CDR3 protein: CASRQGVYTEAFF
CDR3 DNA: TGTGCCTCCCGACAGGGGGTTTACACTGAAGCTTTCTTT

J gene: TRBJ1-2
clone size: NA
D gene: NA
CDR3 length: 15
V gene: TRBV7-9
CDR3 protein: CASSLAPRGEEGYTF
CDR3 DNA: TGTGCCAGCAGCTTAGCCCCTCGGGGGGAGGAAGGCTACACCTTC

J gene: TRBJ2-1
clone size: once
D gene: TRBD2
CDR3 length: 16
V gene: TRBV7-9
CDR3 protein: CASSPQGLAAHNEQFF
CDR3 DNA: TGTGCCAGCAGCCCCCAAGGACTAGCGGCGCACAATGAGCAGTTCTTC

J gene: TRBJ1-1
clone size: NA
D gene: TRBD1
CDR3 length: 16
V gene: TRBV29-1
CDR3 protein: CSAKGQGFLMNTEAFF
CDR3 DNA: TGCAGCGCCAAGGGACAGGGCTTTCTCATGAACACTGAAGCTTTCTTT